The clone carrying this T cell receptor beta chain has a single count. This CDR3 has 15 residues. V shed 9 bases, J shed 1 base, and the junction held 7 bases outside the gene matches. Original processing notes: Reference gene primer amplification gave nucleated cell count estimates. This table comes from immunoSEQ multiplex PCR, and its TCRdb copy is limited to in-frame clones, with some not included. For V, J and clone size, that table is used; D and trimming come from the DNA. The table has fewer than 60,000 clones, about 83% seen once. This record belongs to a study of blood T cell repertoires in COVID-19. For the study at large: COVID-19 samples from acute and convalescent phases originated in the United States, Italy and Spain. Sources were T cells, B-cell-depleted T cells, or PBMCs; the material itself was cDNA or gDNA.

The gene calls are TRBV23-1 and TRBJ1-5; 9 bases map to TRBD1. TRBV23-1 is known as an ORF, though its function is uncertain. Sequenced sample: peripheral blood. This receptor was identified in a man between 50 and 59 years old with acute or convalescent COVID-19. The CDR3, as DNA: TGCGCCAGTGGGTCCGGGACAGGGAGCAATCAGCCCCAGCATTTT. It yields the protein CASGSGTGSNQPQHF.